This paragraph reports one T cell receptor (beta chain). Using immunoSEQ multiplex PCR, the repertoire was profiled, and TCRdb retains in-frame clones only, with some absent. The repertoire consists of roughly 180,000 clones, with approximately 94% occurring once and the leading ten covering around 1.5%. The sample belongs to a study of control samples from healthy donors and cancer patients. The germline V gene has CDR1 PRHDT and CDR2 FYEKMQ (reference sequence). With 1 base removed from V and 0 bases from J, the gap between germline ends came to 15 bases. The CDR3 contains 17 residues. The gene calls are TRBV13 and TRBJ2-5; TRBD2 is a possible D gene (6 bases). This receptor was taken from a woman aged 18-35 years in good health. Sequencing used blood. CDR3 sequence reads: CASSLASQRVYQETQYF. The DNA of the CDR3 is TGTGCCAGCAGCTTAGCCTCTCAGCGGGTATACCAAGAGACCCAGTACTTC.